Below, one TCR beta chain is given with its context. This clone was picked up one time. What antigen it recognizes has not been identified. The record has no base qualities; no much larger clone is one base away. Cut back by 5 bases and 3 bases, the V and J ends lie 11 bases apart. Sequences SGHDT (CDR1) and YYEEEE (CDR2) are obtained from the germline V gene. The CDR3 covers 13 residues, taking in both the cysteine and the phenylalanine. Only the CDR3 DNA stays, 39 bases, in frame from base 1. The cohort was made up of 500 to 850 healthy bone marrow donors. Cohort members were all nominally healthy when sampled, although unrecorded immune exposures were likely present. The donor tested CMV seronegative, placing the donor among the 300 to 400 seronegative members of the cohort. A peripheral blood sample was provided by each donor, and peripheral blood mononuclear cells were used for TCR beta sequencing. Genomic DNA extraction from the blood cell samples was performed with the Qiagen DNeasy Blood Extraction Kit.

The data originate from a study of cytomegalovirus exposure and HLA in healthy donors (TCRdb year 2017). Broadly, across the study: In an earlier analysis of several hundred of the donors, 250 to 350 Gb of sequence data and just under 120 million unique TCR beta sequences from 180 million or so T cells were reported. Rather than using new phenotypic data, the later analysis identified candidate immune exposures from TCR beta sequences and from how often those sequences occurred across donors. Genome-wide SNP genotypes for about 60% of the 666 donors were used in a later genetic analysis, which treated that subset as a discovery cohort. A few DR-DQ haplotypes were treated as single units for association and clustering because of strong linkage in the cohort. Typing coverage differed by locus: A, B, C, DRB1 and DQB1 were typed in about 629-630 donors, DQA1 in around 500, DPA1 in some 600, and DPB1 in around 490. Along with the approximately 700-subject first cohort, a separate validation cohort of some 130 different subjects was used. A later analysis re-analyzed previously published TCR beta repertoires from several hundred donors and added high-resolution HLA genotyping to study TCR occurrence patterns. Every repertoire in the discovery cohort had been generated on one and the same sequencing platform. Donor age, sex, ethnicity and CMV serostatus were compiled together with the repertoire data. Of the 300 to 500 genotyped donors, 81% were placed in the genetic ancestry cluster associated with self-reported Caucasian donors. The study aimed to test whether cataloging public T cell receptors could reveal signatures of past pathogen exposure. An early release covering roughly 640 HLA-typed donors comprised about 290 gigabases of sequencing data and 85 million to 100 million unique TCR sequences. Class I and class II HLA loci were covered by the typing at four-digit resolution. On average, roughly 250,000 unique TCR beta nucleotide sequences were sequenced per donor among roughly 430 genotyped donors of the cohort, with roughly 18% of those sequences being non-productive. The study combined high-throughput TCR immunosequencing, statistical association of individual TCRs with disease status, and machine learning to predict cytomegalovirus infection status. Using immunosequencing, the study profiled T cell repertoires from fewer than 700 subjects and related those repertoires to cytomegalovirus serostatus. An earlier analysis of around 580 of the donors used high-throughput TCR beta sequencing to judge whether each TCR beta V gene segment behaved as functional or pseudogenic.

Paper-wide results and their limitations: Most TCR sequences were seen in very few donors, while some public TCRs were found in many individuals. In vitro tests confirmed that a few of the cytomegalovirus-associated TCR beta chains recognize cytomegalovirus antigens. The classifier was reported to diagnose cytomegalovirus status with high specificity and sensitivity in both the original cohort and the validation cohort. A later genetic analysis associated a missense DCLRE1C variant with V-gene and J-gene trimming of TCR beta chains, and an independent cohort replicated the association. In a later analysis, more than 15,000 TCR beta sequences were associated with specific HLA alleles at a false discovery rate of 0.05. In a later analysis, the rate of TCR association differed among HLA loci, with DRB1 alleles having the most associated TCRs and HLA-C alleles having the fewest. In a later genetic analysis, fewer N-insertions in productive TCRs were reported among donors in an Asian-associated ancestry cluster than the roughly 700-donor mean. The authors suggested that the approach could potentially be extended to other disease states and immunological phenotypes. Because counts were too low, 15 to 20 rarely observed V segments, including chromosome 9 orphons, were excluded from the earlier analysis of 587 of the donors. A group of highly shared sequence variants was considered likely to be a technical artifact of the sequencing pipeline. Because some donors lacked HLA typing at each locus, the association tests relied only on the typed subset. In an earlier analysis of around 600 of the donors, most TCR beta V segments were observed in productive rearrangements about 90% or about 30% of the time, broadly matching IMGT annotations. Because the 87-base-pair reads could not distinguish some IMGT-functional V segments, including TRBV6-2 and TRBV6-3, those segments were excluded. Immune exposure information for the cohort was limited to CMV serostatus. Sequencing depth was assumed to be roughly uniform across donors in the presence/absence analyses, though that assumption may not hold. When HLA alleles, especially DR and DQ, strongly co-occurred, TCR associations were difficult to assign to individual alleles. Compared with equally common non-associated chains, HLA-associated TCR beta chains in a later analysis were more clonally expanded and had lower generation probabilities. A further reported finding was that TCR beta sequences accurately predicted the HLA-A and HLA-B alleles for most subjects in the first cohort. A total of about 180 TCR beta chains were listed by the study as associated with cytomegalovirus. Most CMV-associated TCR beta chains appeared to be HLA-restricted in a later analysis, and the HLA associations seemed to be driven largely by CMV exposure. According to a later analysis, parvovirus B19, influenza, CMV and Epstein-Barr virus appeared linked to several top co-occurrence clusters. Linkage disequilibrium might explain the correlated functional status among segregating V segments, but an unknown experimental factor could not be ruled out. This cohort had only TCR beta chains sequenced, and the lack of alpha or paired-chain data limited which features could be detected.

Library prep was done by the immunoSEQ multiplex PCR assay. For the multiplex PCR, a mixture combining 60 forward primers for TCR Vbeta segments and 13 reverse primers for TCR Jbeta segments was used. A multiplex PCR assay on genomic DNA amplified the CDR3 region of rearranged TCR beta genes. The amplified TCR beta libraries were sequenced on the Illumina HiSeq System as 87-base-pair reads. The original pipeline was this. In a later analysis, approximately 74 million unique TCR beta chains were counted across the 650 to 750 repertoires, and approximately 11 million of these chains were shared by at least two donors. A nearest-neighbor algorithm error-corrected the raw reads and collapsed the reads into unique sequences, merging closely related sequences to remove PCR and sequencing errors. CDR3 sequences were aligned to IMGT reference sequences to assign V, D and J gene segments. For a sequence to be retained, a match of at least six nucleotides to both a V gene segment and a J gene segment was required. Rearrangements were classified as productive when the CDR3 lacked stop codons and remained in frame with V and J, and all other rearrangements were classified as non-productive. Following IMGT convention, CDR3 was defined as the stretch from the second conserved V-encoded cysteine up to the conserved J-encoded phenylalanine. The earlier analysis of about 500 of the donors excluded sequences that lacked an unambiguous match to a single V gene segment. An earlier analysis of 587 of the donors classified V segments as functional when productive rearrangements were above 56.7% and as segregating when the standard deviation between donors was above 5%. A statistical classification framework was built for diagnosing cytomegalovirus status from the catalog of TCR beta chain sequences. V and J gene assignment, in a later analysis, came from comparing TCR nucleotide sequences with IMGT/GENE-DB human TR gene sequences. Using the TCRdist pipeline, a later analysis assigned CDR3 sequences along with most-parsimonious VDJ recombination scenarios. In a later analysis, each TCR beta chain was defined by its CDR3 amino acid sequence together with its V-gene family, and reads without a unique V-gene family were excluded. A later analysis removed 500 to 650 highly shared, low-generation-probability nucleotide sequences to deal with suspected cross-contamination and a sequencing artifact. For each public chain, a later analysis derived a clonal expansion index from normalized ranks of inferred template counts within each repertoire. Generation probabilities in a later analysis came from a VDJ recombination model fitted to out-of-frame rearrangements, and those results were checked against IGoR. In a later analysis, hypergeometric tests were used to score TCR-TCR, TCR-HLA and TCR-CMV co-occurrence, with a repertoire-size bias correction applied to TCR pairs. False discovery rates were estimated in a later analysis by permuting HLA or CMV assignments 20 times. In a later analysis, co-occurring TCRs were grouped using DBSCAN, with TCRdist sequence similarity added in when clustering inside HLA-allele-positive subsets. Repertoires with fewer than 30,000 or more than 120,000 public chains, plus five repertoires with anomalous nucleotide sharing, were excluded from co-occurrence clustering. TCRdb obtained this table from immuneACCESS and retained in-frame rearrangements with V and J assigned. These tables miss some clones; where compared with another copy, unresolved V genes account for less than half of the shortfall, and the remainder is unexplained. V and J calls and clone size follow that table, whereas D and trimming were derived from the DNA. The sample table shows some 190,000 clones, and about 87% are seen once. In total, the top ten clones hold 1.5% to 2% of the sample.

The V and J genes are TRBV5-6 and TRBJ1-1; 5 matching bases give a weak D call of TRBD1. The clonotype comes from a woman younger than 30 in good health and CMV-seronegative. The sequencing input was PBMCs. This receptor carries the CDR3 CASRPAGHTEAFF. The nucleotide sequence is TGTGCCAGCAGGCCCGCGGGGCACACTGAAGCTTTCTTT. Reference TRBV5-6 and TRBJ1-1 proteins supply the regions before and after the CDR3; the full variable domain is: DAGVTQSPTHLIKTRGQQVTLRCSPKSGHDTVSWYQQALGQGPQFIFQYYEEEERQRGNFPDRFSGHQFPNYSSELNVNALLLGDSALYLCASRPAGHTEAFFGQGTRLTVV.